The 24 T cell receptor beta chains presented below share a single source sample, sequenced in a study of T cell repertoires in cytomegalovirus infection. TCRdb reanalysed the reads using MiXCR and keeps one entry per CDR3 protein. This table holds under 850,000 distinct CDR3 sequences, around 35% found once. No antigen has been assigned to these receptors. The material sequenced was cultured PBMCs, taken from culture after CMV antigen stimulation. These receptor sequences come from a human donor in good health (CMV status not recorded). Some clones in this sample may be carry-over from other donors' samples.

CDR3 region: CASSLASTGNQPQHF. The CDR3 region has the DNA TGTGCCAGCAGCTTGGCCTCCACAGGGAATCAGCCCCAGCATTTT. J is TRBJ1-5 and V is TRBV5-6; TRBD1 is a possible D gene (6 bases). The CDR3 consists of 15 residues. Germline values: CDR1 SGHDT, CDR2 YYEEEE. V shed 0 bases and J shed 4 bases, with 11 bases lying between them.

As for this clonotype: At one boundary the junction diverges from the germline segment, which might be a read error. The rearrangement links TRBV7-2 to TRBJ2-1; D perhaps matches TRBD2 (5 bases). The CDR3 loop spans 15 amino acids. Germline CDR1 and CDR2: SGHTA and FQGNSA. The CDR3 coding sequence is TGTGCCAGCACCTTACCTCTGGGAGCCAGTTCTGAGCAGTTCTTC. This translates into CASTLPLGASSEQFF.

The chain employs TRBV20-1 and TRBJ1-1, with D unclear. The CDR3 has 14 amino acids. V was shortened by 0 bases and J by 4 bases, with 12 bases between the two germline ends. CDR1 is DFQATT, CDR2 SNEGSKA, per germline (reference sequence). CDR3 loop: CSARDTKGATEAFF. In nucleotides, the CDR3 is TGCAGTGCTAGAGATACGAAGGGTGCCACTGAAGCTTTCTTT.

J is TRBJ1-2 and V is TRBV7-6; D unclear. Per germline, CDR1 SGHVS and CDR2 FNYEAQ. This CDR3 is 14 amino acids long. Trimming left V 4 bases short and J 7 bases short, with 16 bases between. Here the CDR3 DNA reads TGTGCCAGCAGCTCCGAAGCATTCCGAGGTGGCTACACCTTC. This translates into CASSSEAFRGGYTF.

The CDR3 coding sequence is TGTGCCAGCAGCTTACAACGACTAGGAGTGAAGACCCAGTACTTC. This sequence encodes CASSLQRLGVKTQYF. The chain joins TRBV7-8 to TRBJ2-5; a possible D gene is TRBD2 (6 bases). V shed 2 bases and J shed 6 bases, with 16 bases lying between them. The V gene's germline CDR1 is SGHVS and CDR2 FQNEAQ. The length of the CDR3 is 15 residues.

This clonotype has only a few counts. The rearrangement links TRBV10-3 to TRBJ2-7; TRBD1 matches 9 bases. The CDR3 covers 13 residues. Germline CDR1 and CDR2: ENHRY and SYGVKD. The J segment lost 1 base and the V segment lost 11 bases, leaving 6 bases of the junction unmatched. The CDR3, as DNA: TGTGCCGTCAACGACAGGGGGTCCTACGAGCAGTACTTC. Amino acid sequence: CAVNDRGSYEQYF.

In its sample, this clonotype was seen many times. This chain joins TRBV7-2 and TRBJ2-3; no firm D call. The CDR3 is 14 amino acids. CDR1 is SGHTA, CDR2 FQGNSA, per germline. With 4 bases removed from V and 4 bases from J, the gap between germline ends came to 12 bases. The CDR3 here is CASSYRRSSDTQYF. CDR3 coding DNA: TGTGCCAGCAGCTACCGCAGGAGTTCAGATACGCAGTATTTT.

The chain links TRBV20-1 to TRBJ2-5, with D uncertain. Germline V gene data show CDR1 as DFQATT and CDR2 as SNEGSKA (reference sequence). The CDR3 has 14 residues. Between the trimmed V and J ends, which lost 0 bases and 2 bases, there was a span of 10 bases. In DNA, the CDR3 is TGCAGTGCTAGAGATCTCACTATTCAAGAGACCCAGTACTTC. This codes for CSARDLTIQETQYF.

The CDR3 coding sequence is TGTGCCAGCAGTGAAAAAGAGACTCTTAGCAATCAGCCCCAGCATTTT. It codes for CASSEKETLSNQPQHF. The chain has TRBV6-1 and TRBJ1-5; D gene uncertain. Trimming took off 2 bases at V and 0 bases at J, with 11 bases between the two ends. This CDR3 is built from 16 residues. Germline V gene data show CDR1 as MNHNS and CDR2 as SASEGT.

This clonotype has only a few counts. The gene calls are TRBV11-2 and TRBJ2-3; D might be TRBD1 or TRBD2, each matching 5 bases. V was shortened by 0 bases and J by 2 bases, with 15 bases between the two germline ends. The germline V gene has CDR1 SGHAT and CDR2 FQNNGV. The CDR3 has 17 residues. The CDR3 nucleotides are TGTGCCAGCAGCTTAGAGGCGGCCGGGGCCTACACAGATACGCAGTATTTT. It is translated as CASSLEAAGAYTDTQYF. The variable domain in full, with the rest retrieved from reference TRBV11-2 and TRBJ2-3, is EAGVAQSPRYKIIEKRQSVAFWCNPISGHATLYWYQQILGQGPKLLIQFQNNGVVDDSQLPKDRFSAERLKGVDSTLKIQPAKLEDSAVYLCASSLEAAGAYTDTQYFGPGTRLTVL.

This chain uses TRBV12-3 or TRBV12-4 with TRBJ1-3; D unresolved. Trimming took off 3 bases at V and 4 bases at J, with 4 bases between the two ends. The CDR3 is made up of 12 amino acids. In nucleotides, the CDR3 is TGTGCCAGCAGTTTTTTGGGAAACACCATATATTTT. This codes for CASSFLGNTIYF.

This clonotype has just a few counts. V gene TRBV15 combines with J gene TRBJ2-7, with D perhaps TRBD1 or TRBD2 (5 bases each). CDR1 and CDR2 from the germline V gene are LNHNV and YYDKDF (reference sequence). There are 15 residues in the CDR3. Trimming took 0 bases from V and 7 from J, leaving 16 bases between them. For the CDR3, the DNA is TGTGCCACCAGCAGAGATTTGGGGGAATGGAATGAGCAGTACTTC. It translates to CATSRDLGEWNEQYF.

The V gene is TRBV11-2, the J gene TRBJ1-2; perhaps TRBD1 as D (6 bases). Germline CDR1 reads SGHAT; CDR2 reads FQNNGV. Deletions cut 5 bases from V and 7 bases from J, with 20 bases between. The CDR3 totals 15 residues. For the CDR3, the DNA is TGTGCCAGCAGCGCATGGGAGGGGGACCTTGGTGGCTACACCTTC. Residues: CASSAWEGDLGGYTF.

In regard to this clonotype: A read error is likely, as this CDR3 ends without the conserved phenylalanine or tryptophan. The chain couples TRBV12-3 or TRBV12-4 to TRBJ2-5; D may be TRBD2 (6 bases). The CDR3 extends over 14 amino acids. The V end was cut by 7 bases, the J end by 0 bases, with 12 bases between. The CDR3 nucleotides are TGTGCCAGCACCGGGAGCGGATACCAAGAGACCCAGTACTTA. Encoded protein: CASTGSGYQETQYL.

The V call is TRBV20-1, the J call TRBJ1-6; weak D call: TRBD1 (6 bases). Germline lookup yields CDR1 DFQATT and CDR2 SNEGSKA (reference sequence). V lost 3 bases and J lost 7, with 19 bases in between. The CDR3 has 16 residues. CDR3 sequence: CSARRDGVGTNSPLHF. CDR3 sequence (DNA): TGCAGTGCTAGGAGGGACGGCGTCGGGACAAATTCACCCCTCCACTTT.

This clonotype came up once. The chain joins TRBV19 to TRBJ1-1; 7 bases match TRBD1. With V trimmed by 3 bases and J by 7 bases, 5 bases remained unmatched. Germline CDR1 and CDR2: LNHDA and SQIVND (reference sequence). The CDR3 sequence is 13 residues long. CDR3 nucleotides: TGTGCCAGTAGTATGAGGGGGCAGGTTGAAGCTTTCTTT. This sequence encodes CASSMRGQVEAFF.

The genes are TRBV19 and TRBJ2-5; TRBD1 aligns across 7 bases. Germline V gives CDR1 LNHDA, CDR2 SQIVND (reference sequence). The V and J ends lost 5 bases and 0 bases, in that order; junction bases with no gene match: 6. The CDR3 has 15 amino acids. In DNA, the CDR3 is TGTGCCAGTAGTCATAGGGGGCGGAACCAAGAGACCCAGTACTTC. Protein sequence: CASSHRGRNQETQYF.

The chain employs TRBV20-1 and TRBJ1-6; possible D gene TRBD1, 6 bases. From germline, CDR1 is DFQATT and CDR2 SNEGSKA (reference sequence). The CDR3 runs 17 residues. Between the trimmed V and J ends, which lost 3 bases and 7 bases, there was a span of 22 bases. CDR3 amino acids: CSASVNRVSPPNSPLHF. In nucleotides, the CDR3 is TGCAGTGCTAGTGTTAACAGGGTTTCCCCGCCAAATTCACCCCTCCACTTT.

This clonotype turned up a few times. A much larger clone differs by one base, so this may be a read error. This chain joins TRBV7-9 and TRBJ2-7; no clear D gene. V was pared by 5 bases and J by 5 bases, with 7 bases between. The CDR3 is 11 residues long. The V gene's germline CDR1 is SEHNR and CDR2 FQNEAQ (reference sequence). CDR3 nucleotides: TGTGCCAGCAGCCAATCCCACGAGCAGTACTTC. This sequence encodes CASSQSHEQYF.

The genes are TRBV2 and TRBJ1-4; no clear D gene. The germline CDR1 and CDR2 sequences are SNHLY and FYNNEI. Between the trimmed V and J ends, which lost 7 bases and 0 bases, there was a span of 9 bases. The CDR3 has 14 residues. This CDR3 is CASIRESTNEKLFF. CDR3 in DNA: TGTGCCAGCATCCGGGAATCAACTAATGAAAAACTGTTTTTT.

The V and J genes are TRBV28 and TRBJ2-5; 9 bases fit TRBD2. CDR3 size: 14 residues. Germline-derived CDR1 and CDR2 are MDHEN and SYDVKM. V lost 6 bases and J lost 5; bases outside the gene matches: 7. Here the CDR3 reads CASRERGAGETQYF. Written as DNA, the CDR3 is TGTGCCAGCAGAGAGCGGGGGGCCGGGGAGACCCAGTACTTC.

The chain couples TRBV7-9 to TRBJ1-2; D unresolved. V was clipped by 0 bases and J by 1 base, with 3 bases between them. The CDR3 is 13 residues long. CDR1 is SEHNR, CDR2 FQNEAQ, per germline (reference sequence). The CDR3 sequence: CASSLASNYGYTF. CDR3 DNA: TGTGCCAGCAGCTTAGCCAGTAACTATGGCTACACCTTC.

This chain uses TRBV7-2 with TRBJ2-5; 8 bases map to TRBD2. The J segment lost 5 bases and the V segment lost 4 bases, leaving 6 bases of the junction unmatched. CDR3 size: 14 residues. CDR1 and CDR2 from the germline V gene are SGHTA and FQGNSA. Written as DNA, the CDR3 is TGTGCCAGCAGCTGGTACAGCGGGAGTGAGACCCAGTACTTC. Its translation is CASSWYSGSETQYF.

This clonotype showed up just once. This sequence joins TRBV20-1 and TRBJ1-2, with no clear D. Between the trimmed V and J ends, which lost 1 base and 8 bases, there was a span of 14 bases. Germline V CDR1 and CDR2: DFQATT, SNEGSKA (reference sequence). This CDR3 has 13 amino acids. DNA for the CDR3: TGCAGTGCTAGAGCACCCCCCGCGGGGGGCTACACCTTC. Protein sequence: CSARAPPAGGYTF.